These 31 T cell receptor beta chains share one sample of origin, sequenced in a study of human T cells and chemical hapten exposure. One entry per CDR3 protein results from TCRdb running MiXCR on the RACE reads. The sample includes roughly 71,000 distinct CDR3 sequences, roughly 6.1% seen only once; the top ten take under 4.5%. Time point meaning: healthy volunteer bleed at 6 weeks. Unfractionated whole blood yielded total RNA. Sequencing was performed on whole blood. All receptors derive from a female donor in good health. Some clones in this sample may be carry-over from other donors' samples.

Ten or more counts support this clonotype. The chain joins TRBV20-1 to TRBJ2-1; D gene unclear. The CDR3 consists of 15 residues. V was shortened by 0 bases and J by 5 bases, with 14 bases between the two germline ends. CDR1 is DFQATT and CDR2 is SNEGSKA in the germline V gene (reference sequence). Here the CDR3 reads CSARDRTEIDNEQFF. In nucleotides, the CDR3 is TGCAGTGCTAGAGATCGGACGGAAATCGACAATGAGCAGTTCTTC.

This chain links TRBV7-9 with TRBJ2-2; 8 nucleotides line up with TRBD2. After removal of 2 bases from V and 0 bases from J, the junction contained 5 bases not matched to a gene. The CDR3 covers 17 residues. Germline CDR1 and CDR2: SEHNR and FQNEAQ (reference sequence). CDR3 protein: CASSLTSGVANTGELFF. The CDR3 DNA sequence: TGTGCCAGCAGCTTAACTAGCGGAGTGGCGAACACCGGGGAGCTGTTTTTT.

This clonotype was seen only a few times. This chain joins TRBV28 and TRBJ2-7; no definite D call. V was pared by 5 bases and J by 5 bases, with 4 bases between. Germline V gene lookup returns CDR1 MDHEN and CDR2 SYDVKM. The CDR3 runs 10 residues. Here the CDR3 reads CASSAHEQYF. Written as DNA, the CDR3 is TGTGCCAGCAGTGCCCACGAGCAGTACTTC.

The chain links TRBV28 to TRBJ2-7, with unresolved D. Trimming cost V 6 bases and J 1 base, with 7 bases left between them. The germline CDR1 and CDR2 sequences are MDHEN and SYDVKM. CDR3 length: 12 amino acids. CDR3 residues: CASSGVSYEQYF. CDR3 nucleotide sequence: TGTGCCAGCAGCGGCGTTTCCTACGAGCAGTACTTC.

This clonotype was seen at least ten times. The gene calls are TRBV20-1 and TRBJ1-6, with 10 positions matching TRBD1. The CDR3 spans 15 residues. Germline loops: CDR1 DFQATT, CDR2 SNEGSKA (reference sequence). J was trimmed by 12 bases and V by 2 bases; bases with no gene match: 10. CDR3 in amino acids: CSARNTGTGDKPLHF. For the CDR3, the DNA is TGCAGTGCTAGAAATACCGGGACAGGGGACAAACCCCTCCACTTT.

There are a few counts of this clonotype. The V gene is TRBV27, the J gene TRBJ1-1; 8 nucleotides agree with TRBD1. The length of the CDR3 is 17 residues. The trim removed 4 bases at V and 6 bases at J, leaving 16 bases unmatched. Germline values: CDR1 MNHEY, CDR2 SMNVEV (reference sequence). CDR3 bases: TGTGCCAGCAGTTCCTCTATCGAGAATCGGACAGGGCCTGAAGCTTTCTTT. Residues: CASSSSIENRTGPEAFF.

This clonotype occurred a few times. The CDR3 nucleotides read TGTGCCAGCAGTGATAGAAGGGGCGCGGATGAAAAACTGTTTTTT. Amino acids: CASSDRRGADEKLFF. The gene calls are TRBV25-1 and TRBJ1-4; D might be TRBD1 (5 bases). Trimming took 3 bases from V and 6 from J, leaving 14 bases between them. The CDR3 is 15 amino acids. CDR1 is MGHDK, CDR2 SYGVNS, per germline. Full variable domain (missing parts from reference TRBV25-1 and TRBJ1-4): EADIYQTPRYLVIGTGKKITLECSQTMGHDKMYWYQQDPGMELHLIHYSYGVNSTEKGDLSSESTVSRIRTEHFPLTLESARPSHTSQYLCASSDRRGADEKLFFGSGTQLSVL.

The CDR3 DNA follows: TGTGCCAGCAGCTCGGGACTAGCGGGTATCAATGAGCAGTTCTTC. Its protein product is CASSSGLAGINEQFF. The chain combines TRBV7-2 with TRBJ2-1, with 12 positions matching TRBD2. CDR1 SGHTA and CDR2 FQGNSA come from the germline V gene. This CDR3 comprises 15 residues. With 4 bases clipped from V and 6 bases from J, the junction kept 4 bases outside the gene matches. Combining the CDR3 with reference TRBV7-2 and TRBJ2-1 gives the whole variable domain GAGVSQSPSNKVTEKGKDVELRCDPISGHTALYWYRQSLGQGLEFLIYFQGNSAPDKSGLPSDRFSAERTGGSVSTLTIQRTQQEDSAVYLCASSSGLAGINEQFFGPGTRLTVL.

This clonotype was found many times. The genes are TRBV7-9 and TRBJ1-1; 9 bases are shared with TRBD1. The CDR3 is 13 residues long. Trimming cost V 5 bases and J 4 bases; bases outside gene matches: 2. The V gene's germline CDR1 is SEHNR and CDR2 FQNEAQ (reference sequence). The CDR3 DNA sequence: TGTGCCAGCAGCCCGACAGGGGGCACTGAAGCTTTCTTT. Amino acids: CASSPTGGTEAFF.

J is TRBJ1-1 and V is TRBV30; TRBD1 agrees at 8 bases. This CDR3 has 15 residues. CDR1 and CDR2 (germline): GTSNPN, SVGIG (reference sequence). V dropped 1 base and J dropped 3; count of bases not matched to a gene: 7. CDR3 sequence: CAWSGTGQAYTEAFF. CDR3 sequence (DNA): TGTGCCTGGAGTGGAACGGGACAGGCGTACACTGAAGCTTTCTTT.

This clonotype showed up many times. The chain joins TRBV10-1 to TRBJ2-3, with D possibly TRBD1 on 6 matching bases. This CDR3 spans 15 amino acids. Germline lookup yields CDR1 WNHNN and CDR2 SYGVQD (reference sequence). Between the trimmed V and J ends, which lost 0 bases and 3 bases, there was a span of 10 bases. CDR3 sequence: CASSESGAFTDTQYF. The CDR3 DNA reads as TGCGCCAGCAGTGAGTCGGGGGCCTTTACAGATACGCAGTATTTT.

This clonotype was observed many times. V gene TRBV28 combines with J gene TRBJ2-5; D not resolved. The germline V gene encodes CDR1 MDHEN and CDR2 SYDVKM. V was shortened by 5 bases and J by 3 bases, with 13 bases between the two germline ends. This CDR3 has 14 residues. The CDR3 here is CASSPYRLEETQYF. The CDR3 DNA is TGTGCCAGCAGTCCCTACCGACTGGAAGAGACCCAGTACTTC. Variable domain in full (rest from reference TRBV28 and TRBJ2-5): DVKVTQSSRYLVKRTGEKVFLECVQDMDHENMFWYRQDPGLGLRLIYFSYDVKMKEKGDIPEGYSVSREKKERFSLILESASTNQTSMYLCASSPYRLEETQYFGPGTRLLVL.

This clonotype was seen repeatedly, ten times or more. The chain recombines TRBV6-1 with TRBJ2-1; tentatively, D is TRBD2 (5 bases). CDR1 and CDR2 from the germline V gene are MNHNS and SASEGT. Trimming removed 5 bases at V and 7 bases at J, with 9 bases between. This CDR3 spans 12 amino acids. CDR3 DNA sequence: TGTGCCAGCAGTTGGACTGGAAATGAGCAGTTCTTC. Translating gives CASSWTGNEQFF.

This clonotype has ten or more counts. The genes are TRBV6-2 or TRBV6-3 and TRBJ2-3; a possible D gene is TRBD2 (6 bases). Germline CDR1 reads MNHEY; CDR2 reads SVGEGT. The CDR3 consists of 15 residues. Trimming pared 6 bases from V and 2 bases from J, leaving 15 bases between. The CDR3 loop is CASSEPGLPTDTQYF. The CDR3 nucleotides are TGTGCCAGCAGCGAACCGGGACTTCCCACAGATACGCAGTATTTT.

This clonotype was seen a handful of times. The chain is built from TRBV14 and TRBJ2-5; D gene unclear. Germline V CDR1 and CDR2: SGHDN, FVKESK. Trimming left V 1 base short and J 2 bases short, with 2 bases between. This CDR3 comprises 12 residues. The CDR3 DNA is TGTGCCAGCAGCCAAGTACAAGAGACCCAGTACTTC. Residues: CASSQVQETQYF.

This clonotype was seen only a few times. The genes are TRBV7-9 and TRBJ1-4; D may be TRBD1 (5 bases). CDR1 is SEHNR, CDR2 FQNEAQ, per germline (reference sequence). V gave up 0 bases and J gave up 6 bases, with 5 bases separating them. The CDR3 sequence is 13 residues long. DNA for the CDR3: TGTGCCAGCAGCTTAGCAGGGGATGAAAAACTGTTTTTT. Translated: CASSLAGDEKLFF. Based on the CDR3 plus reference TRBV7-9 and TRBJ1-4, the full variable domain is DTGVSQNPRHKITKRGQNVTFRCDPISEHNRLYWYRQTLGQGPEFLTYFQNEAQLEKSRLLSDRFSAERPKGSFSTLEIQRTEQGDSAMYLCASSLAGDEKLFFGSGTQLSVL.

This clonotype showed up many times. The CDR3 region is CASSQGRGNEQYF. The CDR3 DNA is TGCGCCAGCAGCCAAGGGCGGGGTAACGAGCAGTACTTC. This chain joins TRBV4-1 and TRBJ2-7; D might be TRBD2 (6 bases). Trimming stripped 1 base from V and 5 bases from J, with 9 bases between. This CDR3 region has 13 residues. The germline CDR1 and CDR2 sequences are MGHRA and YSYEKL.

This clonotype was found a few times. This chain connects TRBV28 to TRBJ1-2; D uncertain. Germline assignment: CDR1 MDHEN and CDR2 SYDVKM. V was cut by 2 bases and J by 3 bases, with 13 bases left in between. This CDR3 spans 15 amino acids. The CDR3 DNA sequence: TGTGCCAGCAGTTTACTGTCGGAGAACGACTATGGCTACACCTTC. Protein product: CASSLLSENDYGYTF.

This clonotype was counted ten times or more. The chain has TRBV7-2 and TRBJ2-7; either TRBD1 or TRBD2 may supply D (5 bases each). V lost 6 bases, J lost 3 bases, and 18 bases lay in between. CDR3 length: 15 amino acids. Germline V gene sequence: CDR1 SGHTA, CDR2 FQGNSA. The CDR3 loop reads CASSRVPGPDYEQYF. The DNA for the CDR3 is TGTGCCAGCAGTCGAGTTCCGGGGCCGGACTACGAGCAGTACTTC.

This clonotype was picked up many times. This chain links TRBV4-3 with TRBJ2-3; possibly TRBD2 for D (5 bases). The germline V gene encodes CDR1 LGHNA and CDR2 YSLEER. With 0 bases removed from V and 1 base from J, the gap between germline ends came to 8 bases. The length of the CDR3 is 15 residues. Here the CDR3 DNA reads TGCGCCAGCAGCCAAGAATTGCGGGGCACAGATACGCAGTATTTT. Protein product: CASSQELRGTDTQYF.

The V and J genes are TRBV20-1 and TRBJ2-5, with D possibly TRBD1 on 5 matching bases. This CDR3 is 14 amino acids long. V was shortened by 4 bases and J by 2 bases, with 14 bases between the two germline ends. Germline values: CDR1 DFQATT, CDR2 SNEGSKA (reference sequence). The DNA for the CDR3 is TGCAGTGCTACTCCTCGACAGACACAAGAGACCCAGTACTTC. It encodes CSATPRQTQETQYF.

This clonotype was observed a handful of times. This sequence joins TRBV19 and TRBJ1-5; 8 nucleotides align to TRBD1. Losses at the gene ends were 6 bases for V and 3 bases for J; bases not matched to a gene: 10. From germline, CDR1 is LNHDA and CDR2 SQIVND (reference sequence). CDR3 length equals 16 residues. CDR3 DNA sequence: TGTGCCAGTAGACCCCCCGGGACAGGAGTCAATCAGCCCCAGCATTTT. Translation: CASRPPGTGVNQPQHF.

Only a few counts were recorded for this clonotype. CDR3 DNA: TGTGCCAGCAGCCCATTAGATACCGGGACAGGCACAGATACGCAGTATTTT. Translated, it gives CASSPLDTGTGTDTQYF. The chain employs TRBV11-2 and TRBJ2-3; TRBD1 aligns across 7 bases. This CDR3 contains 17 residues. Germline CDR1 and CDR2: SGHAT and FQNNGV. With 5 bases clipped from V and 1 base from J, the junction kept 12 bases outside the gene matches.

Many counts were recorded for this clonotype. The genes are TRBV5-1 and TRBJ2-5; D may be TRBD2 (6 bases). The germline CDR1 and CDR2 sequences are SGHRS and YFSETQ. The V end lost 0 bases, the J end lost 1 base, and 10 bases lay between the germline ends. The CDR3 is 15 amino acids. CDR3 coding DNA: TGCGCCAGCAGCTTGGCGGGAGTTACCCAAGAGACCCAGTACTTC. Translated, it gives CASSLAGVTQETQYF.

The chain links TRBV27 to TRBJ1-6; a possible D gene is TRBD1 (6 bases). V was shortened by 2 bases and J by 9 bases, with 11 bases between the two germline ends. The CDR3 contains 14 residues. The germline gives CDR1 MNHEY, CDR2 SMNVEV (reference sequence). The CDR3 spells CASSLQGTSSPLHF. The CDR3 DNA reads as TGTGCCAGCAGTTTACAGGGGACTAGTTCACCCCTCCACTTT.

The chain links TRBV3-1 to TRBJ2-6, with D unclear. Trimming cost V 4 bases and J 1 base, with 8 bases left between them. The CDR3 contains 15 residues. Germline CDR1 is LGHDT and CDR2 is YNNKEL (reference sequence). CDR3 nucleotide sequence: TGTGCCAGCAGCCCTCAGAGATCTGGGGCCAACGTCCTGACTTTC. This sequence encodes CASSPQRSGANVLTF. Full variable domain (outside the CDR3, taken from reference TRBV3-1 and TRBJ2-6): DTAVSQTPKYLVTQMGNDKSIKCEQNLGHDTMYWYKQDSKKFLKIMFSYNNKELIINETVPNRFSPKSPDKAHLNLHINSLELGDSAVYFCASSPQRSGANVLTFGAGSRLTVL.

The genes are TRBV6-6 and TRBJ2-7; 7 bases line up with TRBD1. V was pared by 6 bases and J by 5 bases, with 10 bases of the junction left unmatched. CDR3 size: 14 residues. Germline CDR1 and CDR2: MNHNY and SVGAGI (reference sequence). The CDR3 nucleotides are TGTGCCAGCAGACCCGACAGGGTCGGGAACGAGCAGTACTTC. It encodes CASRPDRVGNEQYF.

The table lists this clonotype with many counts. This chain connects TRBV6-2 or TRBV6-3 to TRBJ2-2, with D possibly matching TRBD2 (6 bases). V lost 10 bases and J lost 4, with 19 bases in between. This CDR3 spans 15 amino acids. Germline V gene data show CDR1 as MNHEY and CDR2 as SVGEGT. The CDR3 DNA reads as TGTGCCATCGCATATCCTGGGAGGTCCACCGGGGAGCTGTTTTTT. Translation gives CAIAYPGRSTGELFF.

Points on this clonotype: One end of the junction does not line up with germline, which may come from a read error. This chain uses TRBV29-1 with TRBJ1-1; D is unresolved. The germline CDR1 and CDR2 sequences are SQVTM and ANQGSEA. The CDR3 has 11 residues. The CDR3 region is CSAGPKAEALF. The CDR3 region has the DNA TGCAGCGCAGGACCGAAGGCTGAAGCTCTCTTT.

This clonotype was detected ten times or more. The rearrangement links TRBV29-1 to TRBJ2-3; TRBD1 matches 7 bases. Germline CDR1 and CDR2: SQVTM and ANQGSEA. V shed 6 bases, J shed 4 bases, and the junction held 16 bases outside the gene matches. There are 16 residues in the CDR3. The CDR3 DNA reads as TGCAGCGTAGCGGTTAGACAGGGAAGGAGCGCAGATACGCAGTATTTT. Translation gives CSVAVRQGRSADTQYF.

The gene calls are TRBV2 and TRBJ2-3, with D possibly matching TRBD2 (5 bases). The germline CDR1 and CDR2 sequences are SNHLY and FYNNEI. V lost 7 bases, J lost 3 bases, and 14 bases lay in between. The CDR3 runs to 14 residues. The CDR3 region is CASTTADLTDTQYF. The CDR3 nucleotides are TGTGCCAGCACAACAGCGGACTTAACAGATACGCAGTATTTT.